This T cell receptor (beta chain) came from a study of T cell responses to AZD1222 COVID-19 vaccine. Turning to this clone: Its antigen is unidentified.

The repertoire was sequenced with immunoSEQ multiplex PCR; TCRdb's copy has only in-frame clones and lacks some. Altogether about 150,000 clones are present, roughly 88% being singletons, with the ten largest covering approximately 3.6%. Trimming at V came to 6 bases and at J to 7 bases, leaving 3 bases not matched to a gene. CDR1 is MDHEN, CDR2 SYDVKM, per germline. The CDR3 spans 12 residues. Whole-study findings and limits: Just a handful of AZD1222 recipients tested seropositive at baseline. Clonal diversity was possibly underestimated; the donors were predominantly white British and more often female.

This TCR came from an adult in good health. The chain recombines TRBV28 with TRBJ1-3; 7 nucleotides line up with TRBD1. Sequencing used peripheral blood, obtained on day 0 of MenACWY control vaccination. This CDR3 reads CASSPRGNTIYF. DNA for the CDR3: TGTGCCAGCAGCCCCAGGGGGAACACCATATATTTT.